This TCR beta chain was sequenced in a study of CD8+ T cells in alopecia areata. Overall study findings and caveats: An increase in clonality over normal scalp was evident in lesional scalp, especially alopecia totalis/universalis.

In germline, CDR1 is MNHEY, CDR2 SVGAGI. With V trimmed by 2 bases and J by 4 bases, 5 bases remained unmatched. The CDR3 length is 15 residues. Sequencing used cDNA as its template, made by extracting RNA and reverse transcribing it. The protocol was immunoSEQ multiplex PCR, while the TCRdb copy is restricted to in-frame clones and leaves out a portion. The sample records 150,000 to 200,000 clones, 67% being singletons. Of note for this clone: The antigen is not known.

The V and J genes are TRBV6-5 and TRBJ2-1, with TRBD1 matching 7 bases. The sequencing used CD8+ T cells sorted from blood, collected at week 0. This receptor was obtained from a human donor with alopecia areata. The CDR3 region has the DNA TGTGCCAGCAGTTACAGGGACAGATATTACAATGAGCAGTTCTTC. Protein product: CASSYRDRYYNEQFF.